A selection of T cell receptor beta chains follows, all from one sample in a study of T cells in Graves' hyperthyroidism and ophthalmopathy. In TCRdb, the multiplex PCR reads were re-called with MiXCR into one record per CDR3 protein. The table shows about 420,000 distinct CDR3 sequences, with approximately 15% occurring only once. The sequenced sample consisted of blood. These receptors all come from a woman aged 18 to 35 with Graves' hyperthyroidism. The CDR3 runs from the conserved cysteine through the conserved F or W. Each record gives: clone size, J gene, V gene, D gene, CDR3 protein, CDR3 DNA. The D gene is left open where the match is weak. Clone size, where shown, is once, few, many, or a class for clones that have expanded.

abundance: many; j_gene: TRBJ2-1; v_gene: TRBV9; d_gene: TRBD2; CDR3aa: CASSAAGGAGEQFF; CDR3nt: TGTGCCAGCAGCGCCGCGGGGGGGGCCGGTGAGCAGTTCTTC
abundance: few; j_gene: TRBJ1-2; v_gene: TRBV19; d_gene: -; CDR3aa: CATLAGDLGTNYGYTF; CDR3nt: TGTGCCACCCTGGCAGGGGACCTCGGAACGAACTATGGCTACACCTTC
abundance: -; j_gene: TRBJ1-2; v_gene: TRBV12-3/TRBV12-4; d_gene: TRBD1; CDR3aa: CASSPRSGGARYGYTF; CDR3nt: TGTGCCAGCAGTCCGAGATCAGGGGGAGCCCGCTATGGCTACACCTTC
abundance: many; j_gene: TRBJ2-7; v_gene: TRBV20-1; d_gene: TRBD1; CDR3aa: CSAIDRGPYEQYF; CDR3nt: TGCAGTGCTATAGACAGGGGCCCCTACGAGCAGTACTTC
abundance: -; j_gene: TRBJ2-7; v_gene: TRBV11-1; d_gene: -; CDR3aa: CASSPRGLPLGYEQYF; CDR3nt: TGTGCCAGCAGCCCCCGAGGACTACCTCTCGGGTACGAGCAGTACTTC
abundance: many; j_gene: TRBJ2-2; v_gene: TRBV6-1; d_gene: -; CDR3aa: CASSPSDSNTGELFF; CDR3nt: TGTGCCAGCAGTCCATCGGACTCCAACACCGGGGAGCTGTTTTTT
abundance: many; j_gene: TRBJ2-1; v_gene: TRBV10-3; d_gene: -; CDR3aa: CAISDPPEQFF; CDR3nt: TGTGCCATCAGTGACCCCCCGGAGCAGTTCTTC
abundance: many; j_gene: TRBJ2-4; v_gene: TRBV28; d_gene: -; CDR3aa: CASSPLKNIQYF; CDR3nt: TGTGCCAGCAGCCCTCTCAAAAACATTCAGTACTTC
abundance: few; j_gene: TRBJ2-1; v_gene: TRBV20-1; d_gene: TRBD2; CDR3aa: CSADGYGLAGVNEQFF; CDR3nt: TGCAGTGCCGACGGTTACGGACTAGCGGGAGTCAATGAGCAGTTCTTC
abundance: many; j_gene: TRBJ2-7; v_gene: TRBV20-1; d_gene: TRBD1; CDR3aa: CSARGTGYEQYF; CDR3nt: TGCAGTGCTAGGGGGACAGGCTACGAGCAGTACTTC
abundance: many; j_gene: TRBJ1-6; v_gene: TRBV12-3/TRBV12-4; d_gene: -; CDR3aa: CASSLRGTNSPLHF; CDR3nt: TGTGCCAGCAGTCTGAGGGGTACGAATTCACCCCTCCACTTT
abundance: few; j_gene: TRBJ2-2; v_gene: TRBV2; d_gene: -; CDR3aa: CASSDRGTYTGELFF; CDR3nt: TGTGCCAGCAGTGACAGGGGAACTTACACCGGGGAGCTGTTTTTT
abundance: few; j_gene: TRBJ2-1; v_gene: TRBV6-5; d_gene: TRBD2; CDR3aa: CASSYSGTRGNEQFF; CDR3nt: TGTGCCAGCAGTTACTCCGGGACTAGAGGCAATGAGCAGTTCTTC
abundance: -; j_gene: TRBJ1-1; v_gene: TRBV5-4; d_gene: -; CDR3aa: CASSPPGRPNTEAFF; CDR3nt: TGTGCCAGCAGCCCGCCGGGACGGCCGAACACTGAAGCTTTCTTT
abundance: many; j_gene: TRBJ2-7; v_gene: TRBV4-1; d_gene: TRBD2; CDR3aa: CASSPGTSGNHEQYF; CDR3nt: TGCGCCAGCAGCCCCGGGACTAGCGGGAACCACGAGCAGTACTTC
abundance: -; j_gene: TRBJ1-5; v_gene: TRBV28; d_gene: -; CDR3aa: CANSFGQINQPQHF; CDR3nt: TGTGCCAACAGTTTTGGACAGATCAATCAGCCCCAGCATTTT
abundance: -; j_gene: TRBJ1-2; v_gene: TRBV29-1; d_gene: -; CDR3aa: CSVNQGPYGYTF; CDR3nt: TGCAGCGTGAATCAGGGACCCTATGGCTACACCTTC
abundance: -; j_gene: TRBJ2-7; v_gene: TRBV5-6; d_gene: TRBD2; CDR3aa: CASSLGTGRPYEQYF; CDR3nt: TGTGCCAGCAGCTTGGGGACCGGGAGGCCCTACGAGCAGTACTTC
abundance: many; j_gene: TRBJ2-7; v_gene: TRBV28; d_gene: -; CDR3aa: CASSPTGRRHWEQYF; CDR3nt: TGTGCCAGCAGTCCAACAGGGCGAAGGCATTGGGAGCAGTACTTC
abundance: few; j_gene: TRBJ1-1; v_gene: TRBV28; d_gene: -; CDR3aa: CASSLPDILAEAFF; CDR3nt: TGTGCCAGCAGTTTACCGGACATCTTGGCTGAAGCTTTCTTT
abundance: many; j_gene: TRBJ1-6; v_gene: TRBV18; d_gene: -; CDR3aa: CASSPWDVTVPLHF; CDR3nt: TGTGCCAGCTCACCATGGGACGTGACCGTACCCCTCCACTTT
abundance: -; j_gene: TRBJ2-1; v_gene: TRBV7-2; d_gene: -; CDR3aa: CASSLSPVF; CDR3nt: TGTGCCAGCAGCCTCTCTCCCGTCTTC
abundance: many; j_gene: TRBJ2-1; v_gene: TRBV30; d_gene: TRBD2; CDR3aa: CAWSAETSGSGSKQFF; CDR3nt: TGTGCCTGGAGTGCCGAGACTAGCGGGAGTGGCTCTAAGCAGTTCTTC
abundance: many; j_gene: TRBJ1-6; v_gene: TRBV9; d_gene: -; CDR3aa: CASSVGGTHNSPLHF; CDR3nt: TGTGCCAGCAGCGTAGGAGGGACGCATAATTCACCCCTCCACTTT
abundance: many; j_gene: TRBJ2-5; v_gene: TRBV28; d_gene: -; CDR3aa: CASSFTRGLGETQYF; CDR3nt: TGTGCCAGCAGTTTCACCCGGGGACTGGGGGAGACCCAGTACTTC
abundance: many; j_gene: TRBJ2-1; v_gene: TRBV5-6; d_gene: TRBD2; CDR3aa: CASSETSVYNEQFF; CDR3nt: TGTGCCAGCAGCGAGACTAGCGTATACAATGAGCAGTTCTTC
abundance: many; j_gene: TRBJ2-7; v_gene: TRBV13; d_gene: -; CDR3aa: CASSLQTSLGGQYF; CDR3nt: TGTGCCAGCAGTTTACAGACCAGTCTAGGGGGGCAGTACTTC
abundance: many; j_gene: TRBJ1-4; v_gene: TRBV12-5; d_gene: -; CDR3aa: CASGLQGNEKLFF; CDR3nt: TGTGCTAGTGGTTTGCAGGGGAATGAAAAACTGTTTTTT
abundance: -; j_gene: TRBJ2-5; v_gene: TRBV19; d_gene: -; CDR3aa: CASSIGAWETQYF; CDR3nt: TGTGCCAGTAGTATCGGCGCTTGGGAGACCCAGTACTTC
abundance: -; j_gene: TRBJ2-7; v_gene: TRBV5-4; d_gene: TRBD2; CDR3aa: CASSSKKGLAGGSYYEQYF; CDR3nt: TGTGCCAGCAGCTCCAAGAAGGGACTAGCGGGAGGTTCTTACTACGAGCAGTACTTC
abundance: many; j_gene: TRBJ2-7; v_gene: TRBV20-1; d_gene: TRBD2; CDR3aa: CSARDGGDSYEQYF; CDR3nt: TGCAGTGCTAGAGATGGGGGGGACTCCTACGAGCAGTACTTC
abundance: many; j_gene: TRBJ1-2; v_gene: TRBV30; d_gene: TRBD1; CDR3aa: CAWTGTGYYGYTF; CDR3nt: TGTGCCTGGACCGGGACAGGGTACTATGGCTACACCTTC
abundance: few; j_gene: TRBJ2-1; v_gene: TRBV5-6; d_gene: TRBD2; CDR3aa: CASSLAGTSGIGEQFF; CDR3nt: TGTGCCAGCAGCTTGGCCGGGACTAGCGGGATCGGTGAGCAGTTCTTC
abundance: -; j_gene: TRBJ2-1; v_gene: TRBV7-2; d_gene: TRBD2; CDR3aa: CASSARTSGSLGVDEQFF; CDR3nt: TGTGCCAGCAGCGCCCGGACTAGCGGGAGCCTAGGAGTGGATGAGCAGTTCTTC
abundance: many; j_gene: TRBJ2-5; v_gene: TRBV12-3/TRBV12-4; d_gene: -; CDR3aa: CASTHREAGIGETQYF; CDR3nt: TGTGCCAGCACCCATAGGGAGGCAGGGATTGGGGAGACCCAGTACTTC